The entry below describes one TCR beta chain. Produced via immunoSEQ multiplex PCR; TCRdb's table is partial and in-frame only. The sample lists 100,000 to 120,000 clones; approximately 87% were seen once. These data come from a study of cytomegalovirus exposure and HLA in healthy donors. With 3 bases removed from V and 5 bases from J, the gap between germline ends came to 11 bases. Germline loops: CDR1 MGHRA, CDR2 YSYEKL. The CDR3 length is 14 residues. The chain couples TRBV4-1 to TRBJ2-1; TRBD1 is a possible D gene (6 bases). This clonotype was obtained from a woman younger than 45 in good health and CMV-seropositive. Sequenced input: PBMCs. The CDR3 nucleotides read TGCGCCAGCAGCCACCCTTACAGGGACAATGAGCAGTTCTTC. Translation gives CASSHPYRDNEQFF.